This T cell receptor (beta chain) was sequenced for a study of CD8 T cells in Susac syndrome. Random hexamers were used to reverse transcribe about 0.5 to 1 ug of RNA. From the immunoSEQ multiplex PCR reads, TCRdb called clonotypes with MiXCR, one entry per CDR3 protein. The sample lists 150,000 to 200,000 distinct CDR3 sequences; approximately 93% were seen once. The source is a human donor in good health. The sequencing input was CD4+ T cells from PBMCs.

The CDR3 nucleotides read TGTGCCAGCAGCCAAGATCGGGGGTGGCGGAGGGAAGCTTTCTTT. The encoded protein is CASSQDRGWRREAFF. The V call is TRBV3-1, the J call TRBJ1-1, with D perhaps matching TRBD1 (5 bases). Trimming shortened V by 0 bases and J by 8 bases, and 16 bases separated the two germline ends. The CDR3 consists of 15 residues. Looked up from germline, CDR1 is LGHDT and CDR2 is YNNKEL (reference sequence).